The rows below give T cell receptor beta chains drawn from one sample of a study of identical twins. TCRdb reanalysed the 5' RACE reads using MiXCR and keeps one entry per CDR3 protein. The repertoire includes around 370,000 distinct CDR3 sequences, roughly 9% of them detected once, and roughly 8.9% sits in the top ten. The sequenced sample consisted of naive T cells sorted from blood. These TCRs come from a woman aged 45-65 years in good health. Both conserved end residues are part of each CDR3. Fields, in order: V gene, J gene, CDR3 length, CDR3 protein.

V: TRBV29-1
J: TRBJ2-1
length: 15
CDR3: CSVSSPSVSYNEQFF

V: TRBV28
J: TRBJ2-5
length: 15
CDR3: CASSFPPGGSKTQYF

V: TRBV15
J: TRBJ2-7
length: 14
CDR3: CATSRDVGAYEQYF

V: TRBV12-3/TRBV12-4
J: TRBJ2-1
length: 13
CDR3: CASNLTLAGEQFF

V: TRBV3-1
J: TRBJ1-5
length: 14
CDR3: CASSQGGGDQPQHF

V: TRBV12-3/TRBV12-4
J: TRBJ2-7
length: 13
CDR3: CASRMGQTYEQYF

V: TRBV27
J: TRBJ1-1
length: 14
CDR3: CASIRQGSNTEAFF

V: TRBV20-1
J: TRBJ2-1
length: 16
CDR3: CSARNRGASSYNEQFF

V: TRBV6-5
J: TRBJ2-4
length: 16
CDR3: CASSYSGVVAKNIQYF

V: TRBV29-1
J: TRBJ1-1
length: 13
CDR3: CSVTQGANTEAFF

V: TRBV29-1
J: TRBJ2-5
length: 14
CDR3: CSVEDFFGRETQYF

V: TRBV6-5
J: TRBJ2-3
length: 16
CDR3: CASSYSKGASTDTQYF

V: TRBV11-1
J: TRBJ2-3
length: 13
CDR3: CASSLVRSHTQYF

V: TRBV3-1
J: TRBJ2-7
length: 16
CDR3: CASSQARTSGRYEQYF

V: TRBV9
J: TRBJ2-3
length: 14
CDR3: CASSVEVGTDTQYF

V: TRBV14
J: TRBJ1-4
length: 15
CDR3: CASSLRTSEDENLFF

V: TRBV4-1
J: TRBJ2-2
length: 15
CDR3: CASSQDNRGVGELFF

V: TRBV28
J: TRBJ2-1
length: 12
CDR3: CAASGRSDEQFF

V: TRBV3-1
J: TRBJ2-2
length: 17
CDR3: CASSPSPGGPGTGELFF

V: TRBV7-9
J: TRBJ2-3
length: 14
CDR3: CASSPPMGTDTQYF

V: TRBV20-1
J: TRBJ2-1
length: 15
CDR3: CSARWSGRTYNEQFF

V: TRBV13
J: TRBJ1-1
length: 11
CDR3: CASSRSAEAFF

V: TRBV7-3
J: TRBJ2-2
length: 13
CDR3: CASSGSGNGELFF

V: TRBV20-1
J: TRBJ2-1
length: 14
CDR3: CSARDRVNINEQFF

V: TRBV5-6
J: TRBJ2-5
length: 15
CDR3: CASSFRRGWEETQYF

V: TRBV7-9
J: TRBJ2-2
length: 15
CDR3: CATIPPGARGGELFF

V: TRBV3-1
J: TRBJ1-1
length: 14
CDR3: CASSQDWRSTEAFF

V: TRBV29-1
J: TRBJ2-1
length: 15
CDR3: CSVAQLADPGDEQFF

V: TRBV4-1
J: TRBJ2-7
length: 13
CDR3: CASSQGGGWEQYF

V: TRBV29-1
J: TRBJ2-1
length: 14
CDR3: CSVAYSVSYNEQFF

V: TRBV10-3
J: TRBJ2-1
length: 15
CDR3: CAIAPLSGSNNEQFF

V: TRBV20-1
J: TRBJ2-1
length: 15
CDR3: CSAPPLAGGGNEQFF

V: TRBV29-1
J: TRBJ2-7
length: 13
CDR3: CSARMPGGYEQYF

V: TRBV5-1
J: TRBJ1-5
length: 14
CDR3: CASSLGGVNQPQHF

V: TRBV3-1
J: TRBJ1-1
length: 14
CDR3: CASSQDIRGTEAFF

V: TRBV5-5
J: TRBJ2-1
length: 20
CDR3: CASSLRSTFWREYGSPEQFF